The clone carrying this T cell receptor beta chain occurred a few times. Its antigen is unknown. TCRdb processed the reads anew with MiXCR; each CDR3 protein has one entry. The repertoire holds approximately 390,000 distinct CDR3 sequences, with around a third as singletons. This sample is drawn from a study of T cell repertoires in cytomegalovirus infection. The overall study: Recently identified HLA-C-restricted CMV epitopes and well-studied HLA-B-restricted CMV epitopes were used by the study. TCR beta signatures that were public indicated CMV infection and matching HLA type. Study-level findings and limits: What dominated the ex vivo response were HLA-C-restricted CMV-specific TCR beta clonotypes.

The material sequenced was cultured PBMCs, taken from culture after CMV antigen stimulation. The TCR was taken from a human donor in good health (CMV status not recorded). Some clones in this sample may be carry-over from other donors' samples.

DNA of the CDR3: TGTGCCATCAGTGAAGCCCCCGGGACTAGCGGCGAGCAGTACGTC. Encoded protein: CAISEAPGTSGEQYV. V gene TRBV10-3 combines with J gene TRBJ2-7; 11 nucleotides line up with TRBD2. From germline, CDR1 is ENHRY and CDR2 SYGVKD. This CDR3 spans 15 amino acids. The V segment lost 3 bases and the J segment 6 bases; nucleotides outside the gene matches: 7.